The 10 T cell receptor beta chains listed next were all sequenced from one sample in a study of shared clonotypes between healthy human individuals. Sequencing was performed with immunoSEQ multiplex PCR; in TCRdb, only in-frame clones are kept and a portion is missing. The table shows over a million clones, with roughly 96% occurring only once. The source material was naive CD4+ T cells sorted from blood. As to subset: CD45RA+ positively selected. The receptor set was obtained from a man aged 25 to 40 in good health.

CDR3 sequence reads: CASSRFLTEQYF. CDR3 in DNA: TGTGCCAGCAGCCGCTTTCTAACCGAGCAGTACTTC. This chain connects TRBV7-2 to TRBJ2-7, with D unclear. This CDR3 region has 12 residues. The V end was cut by 5 bases, the J end by 6 bases, with 11 bases between. Germline V gene sequence: CDR1 SGHTA, CDR2 FQGNSA.

This chain links TRBV5-4 with TRBJ2-1; no definite D call. Trimming removed 0 bases at V and 8 bases at J, with 12 bases between. Per the germline V gene, CDR1 is SGHNT and CDR2 is YYREEE (reference sequence). The CDR3 contains 14 residues. This CDR3 reads CASSLEPGQDEQFF. The DNA of the CDR3 is TGTGCCAGCAGCTTGGAGCCGGGTCAGGATGAGCAGTTCTTC.

In this sample, this clone turned up once. The CDR3 protein is CASSSGRPPYEQYF. The CDR3 bases are TGTGCCAGCAGCTCCGGCAGGCCACCTTACGAGCAGTACTTC. The chain is built from TRBV11-2 and TRBJ2-7; D not certain. Germline lookup yields CDR1 SGHAT and CDR2 FQNNGV. Trimming took off 4 bases at V and 4 bases at J, with 14 bases between the two ends. The CDR3 contains 14 residues. Filled out from reference TRBV11-2 and TRBJ2-7, the complete variable domain reads EAGVAQSPRYKIIEKRQSVAFWCNPISGHATLYWYQQILGQGPKLLIQFQNNGVVDDSQLPKDRFSAERLKGVDSTLKIQPAKLEDSAVYLCASSSGRPPYEQYFGPGTRLTVT.

V usage is TRBV9 and J usage is TRBJ1-4; D is ambiguous. Germline CDR1 is SGDLS and CDR2 is YYNGEE. CDR3 size: 16 residues. V gave up 3 bases and J gave up 0 bases, with 12 bases separating them. CDR3 sequence: CASSEIYRATNEKLFF. In DNA form, the CDR3 reads TGTGCCAGCAGCGAAATTTACAGAGCAACTAATGAAAAACTGTTTTTT.

The rearrangement joins TRBV7-9 to TRBJ2-1; D unclear. The CDR3 is 15 amino acids. Per germline, CDR1 SEHNR and CDR2 FQNEAQ (reference sequence). Trimming stripped 4 bases from V and 8 bases from J, with 18 bases between. The CDR3, as DNA: TGTGCCAGCAGCTCGACGTTCCTGAAAACCTATGAGCAGTTCTTC. Translated, it gives CASSSTFLKTYEQFF.

This sequence joins TRBV5-1 and TRBJ2-1, with 11 nucleotides matching TRBD2. Germline CDR1 SGHRS, CDR2 YFSETQ. This CDR3 spans 16 amino acids. Trimming at V came to 4 bases and at J to 4 bases, leaving 7 bases not matched to a gene. The CDR3 sequence: CASSLRGTSGYNEQFF. The CDR3, as DNA: TGCGCCAGCAGCCTGCGAGGGACTAGCGGTTACAATGAGCAGTTCTTC.

The chain carries TRBV4-1 and TRBJ2-1; TRBD1 matches 8 bases. The CDR3 sequence is 17 residues long. J gave up 7 bases and V 6 bases, and 17 bases lay outside the gene matches. Per germline, CDR1 MGHRA and CDR2 YSYEKL. For the CDR3, the DNA is TGCGCCAGCAGGGGGCCTCTGACAGGGGAGTTTCGAAATGAGCAGTTCTTC. Its protein is CASRGPLTGEFRNEQFF.

This chain uses TRBV7-2 with TRBJ1-4; D is unresolved. The CDR3 is 13 amino acids. Per the germline V gene, CDR1 is SGHTA and CDR2 is FQGNSA. The V and J ends lost 1 base and 5 bases respectively, with 5 bases between them. CDR3 DNA: TGTGCCAGCAGCTTAGTGGGAAATGAAAAACTGTTTTTT. As protein: CASSLVGNEKLFF. The complete variable domain, with remaining parts taken from reference TRBV7-2 and TRBJ1-4, reads GAGVSQSPSNKVTEKGKDVELRCDPISGHTALYWYRQSLGQGLEFLIYFQGNSAPDKSGLPSDRFSAERTGGSVSTLTIQRTQQEDSAVYLCASSLVGNEKLFFGSGTQLSVL.

This clone was seen only once. The V and J genes are TRBV30 and TRBJ2-5, with 7 positions matching TRBD1. Unmatched junction bases numbered 8, after V lost 3 bases and J lost 1 base. Germline V CDR1 and CDR2: GTSNPN, SVGIG (reference sequence). This CDR3 is 15 amino acids long. In DNA, the CDR3 is TGTGCCTGGAGCCTAATCAGGGGGTTCCAAGAGACCCAGTACTTC. Translating it yields CAWSLIRGFQETQYF. The full variable domain, rest sourced from reference TRBV30 and TRBJ2-5, is SQTIHQWPATLVQPVGSPLSLECTVEGTSNPNLYWYRQAAGRGLQLLFYSVGIGQISSEVPQNLSASRPQDRQFILSSKKLLLSDSGFYLCAWSLIRGFQETQYFGPGTRLLVL.

The chain combines TRBV5-6 with TRBJ2-2; TRBD1 or TRBD2 may be the D gene (6 bases each). CDR1 SGHDT and CDR2 YYEEEE come from the germline V gene. V was clipped by 7 bases and J by 6 bases, with 13 bases between them. The CDR3 runs to 13 residues. CDR3 DNA sequence: TGTGCCAGCGGCATGAGGGGGGCCGGGGAGCTGTTTTTT. It codes for CASGMRGAGELFF.